The 18 T cell receptor beta chains given below trace back to one sample, sequenced in a study of blood T cell repertoires in COVID-19. Profiled with immunoSEQ multiplex PCR; TCRdb holds only in-frame clones, not every one. The data hold a few hundred thousand clones, with about 85% observed a single time. The source material was PBMCs or T cells enriched from blood (not recorded which). The origin of the receptors is a woman aged 30 to 39 who had recovered from COVID-19.

This chain connects TRBV5-4 to TRBJ1-1; TRBD1 matches 8 bases. J lost 1 base, V lost 4 bases, and 6 bases had no gene match. Germline values: CDR1 SGHNT, CDR2 YYREEE (reference sequence). The CDR3 sequence is 15 residues long. The CDR3 DNA is TGTGCCAGCAGCCGACAGGGGTCCGCGAACACTGAAGCTTTCTTT. Its translation: CASSRQGSANTEAFF. Variable domain in full (rest from reference TRBV5-4 and TRBJ1-1): ETGVTQSPTHLIKTRGQQVTLRCSSQSGHNTVSWYQQALGQGPQFIFQYYREEENGRGNFPPRFSGLQFPNYSSELNVNALELDDSALYLCASSRQGSANTEAFFGQGTRLTVV.

This clone was observed a single time. The same CDR3 arises from other DNA sequences in this sample as well. CDR3 in amino acids: CASSMEGARDTEAFF. The CDR3 DNA reads TGTGCCAGTAGTATGGAGGGGGCCCGGGACACTGAAGCTTTCTTT. The gene calls are TRBV19 and TRBJ1-1, with 7 bases identical to TRBD1. V dropped 3 bases and J dropped 3; count of bases not matched to a gene: 7. The CDR3 length is 15 residues. CDR1 and CDR2 (germline): LNHDA, SQIVND (reference sequence).

This clone was recorded a few times. The chain couples TRBV5-1 to TRBJ2-7; D is perhaps TRBD1 (7 bases). Germline V lookup: CDR1 SGHRS, CDR2 YFSETQ. The CDR3 runs to 15 residues. The V and J ends lost 0 bases and 1 base respectively, with 11 bases between them. This CDR3 is CASSLAAGGSYEQYF. The CDR3, as DNA: TGCGCCAGCAGCTTGGCCGCAGGGGGGTCCTACGAGCAGTACTTC.

This clone was observed a single time. V gene TRBV6-6 combines with J gene TRBJ1-5; 8 nucleotides match TRBD1. The CDR3 sequence is 15 residues long. CDR1 and CDR2 from the germline V gene are MNHNY and SVGAGI (reference sequence). The J segment lost 4 bases and the V segment lost 6 bases, leaving 8 bases of the junction unmatched. This chain's CDR3 is CASRSPTGENQPQHF. For the CDR3, the DNA is TGTGCCAGCAGATCACCGACAGGGGAGAATCAGCCCCAGCATTTT.

This chain links TRBV5-4 with TRBJ1-2; a weak D match, TRBD1 (6 bases). The V end was cut by 5 bases, the J end by 3 bases, with 14 bases between. Germline CDR1 and CDR2: SGHNT and YYREEE (reference sequence). The CDR3 extends over 14 amino acids. CDR3: CASSPKQGDYGYTF. CDR3 bases: TGTGCCAGCAGTCCCAAACAGGGAGACTATGGCTACACCTTC. Supplemented by reference TRBV5-4 and TRBJ1-2, the full variable domain reads ETGVTQSPTHLIKTRGQQVTLRCSSQSGHNTVSWYQQALGQGPQFIFQYYREEENGRGNFPPRFSGLQFPNYSSELNVNALELDDSALYLCASSPKQGDYGYTFGSGTRLTVV.

The CDR3 reads CASSQEASLNTEAFF. The DNA of the CDR3 is TGTGCCAGCAGCCAAGAGGCCAGTTTGAACACTGAAGCTTTCTTT. The genes are TRBV4-2 and TRBJ1-1; D gene uncertain. Trimming removed 0 bases from V and 0 bases from J, with 8 bases in between. Germline V gene lookup returns CDR1 LGHNA and CDR2 YNFKEQ. The CDR3 has 15 residues.

The chain couples TRBV5-1 to TRBJ2-3, with D possibly being TRBD2 (6 bases). V dropped 5 bases and J dropped 0 bases, with 13 bases sitting between them. The CDR3 length is 15 residues. Germline CDR1 SGHRS, CDR2 YFSETQ. CDR3 loop: CASSTGSTSTDTQYF. DNA for the CDR3: TGCGCCAGCAGTACCGGGAGTACTAGCACAGATACGCAGTATTTT. Drawing the rest from reference TRBV5-1 and TRBJ2-3, the complete variable domain is KAGVTQTPRYLIKTRGQQVTLSCSPISGHRSVSWYQQTPGQGLQFLFEYFSETQRNKGNFPGRFSGRQFSNSRSEMNVSTLELGDSALYLCASSTGSTSTDTQYFGPGTRLTVL.

Comment on this clone: Distinct nucleotide sequences in the sample also encode this CDR3. For the CDR3, the DNA is TGTGCCAGTAGTCTCGGGACAGGAGGTTCAGATACGCAGTATTTT. Encoded protein: CASSLGTGGSDTQYF. V gene TRBV19 combines with J gene TRBJ2-3; TRBD1 agrees at 8 bases. J lost 4 bases, V lost 5 bases, and 8 bases had no gene match. CDR1 is LNHDA, CDR2 SQIVND, per germline (reference sequence). The CDR3 is 15 amino acids.

Concerning this clone: Relative to the germline gene, one junction end is altered; a read error may explain this. This sequence joins TRBV7-7 and TRBJ1-2; 8 bases are a match to TRBD1. The CDR3 spans 18 residues. Germline V gene sequence: CDR1 SSHAT, CDR2 FNYEAQ (reference sequence). The CDR3 DNA follows: TGTGCTAGCAGCTTAGCTGCGGGACAGGAGCAGACTAACTATGGCTACACCTTC. This encodes CASSLAAGQEQTNYGYTF. The whole variable domain, remainder taken from reference TRBV7-7 and TRBJ1-2, is GAGVSQSPRYKVTKRGQDVTLRCDPISSHATLYWYQQALGQGPEFLTYFNYEAQPDKSGLPSDRFSAERPEGSISTLTIQRTEQRDSAMYRCASSLAAGQEQTNYGYTFGSGTRLTVV.

The chain has TRBV30 and TRBJ2-3, with TRBD1 matching over 12 bases. The V gene's germline CDR1 is GTSNPN and CDR2 SVGIG (reference sequence). The CDR3 extends over 15 amino acids. J was trimmed by 4 bases and V by 3 bases; bases with no gene match: 5. CDR3 region: CAWRPGQGAADTQYF. The CDR3 DNA reads as TGTGCCTGGAGACCGGGACAGGGGGCCGCAGATACGCAGTATTTT.

The chain couples TRBV6-4 to TRBJ2-1; TRBD1 matches 7 bases. This CDR3 has 13 residues. The germline CDR1 and CDR2 sequences are MRHNA and SNTAGT. V lost 6 bases to trimming and J lost 5 bases; unmatched junction nucleotides: 4. In DNA, the CDR3 is TGTGCCAGCAGGAGGGGGCATGACAATGAGCAGTTCTTC. Amino acid sequence: CASRRGHDNEQFF.

CDR3 sequence (DNA): TGTGCTAGTGGTTCCGACACACCGGGACAGGGTACAGGCTACACCTTC. Protein sequence: CASGSDTPGQGTGYTF. This chain links TRBV12-5 with TRBJ1-2, with 9 positions matching TRBD1. The junction had 14 bases not matched to a gene; V was cut back by 4 bases and J by 8 bases. Germline loops: CDR1 LGHNT, CDR2 FRNRAP. The CDR3 is made up of 16 amino acids.

The chain employs TRBV9 and TRBJ1-4, with D tentatively TRBD1 (5 bases). The CDR3 is 16 residues long. The V gene lost 1 base and the J gene lost 8 bases, with 18 bases spanning the gap. From germline, CDR1 is SGDLS and CDR2 YYNGEE. The DNA for the CDR3 is TGTGCCAGCAGCGTATCGCGGGGGACGTTGGGGGAAAAACTGTTTTTT. Its translation: CASSVSRGTLGEKLFF.

This chain links TRBV6-5 with TRBJ1-5, with unresolved D. V lost 8 bases, J lost 3 bases, and 8 bases lay in between. The CDR3 has 12 amino acids. Germline assignment: CDR1 MNHEY and CDR2 SVGAGI. Here the CDR3 reads CASAPHNQPQHF. The CDR3 region has the DNA TGTGCCAGCGCGCCTCACAATCAGCCCCAGCATTTT.

This sequence joins TRBV9 and TRBJ1-2, with 9 bases that match TRBD1. J gave up 4 bases and V 1 base, and 5 bases lay outside the gene matches. There are 15 residues in the CDR3. CDR1 is SGDLS and CDR2 is YYNGEE in the germline V gene. CDR3 sequence (DNA): TGTGCCAGCAGCGTATTCGACAGGGGGGTCTATGGCTACACCTTC. This gives the protein CASSVFDRGVYGYTF.

This chain links TRBV11-2 with TRBJ1-1; 10 bases are a match to TRBD1. The CDR3 is 15 residues long. V lost 2 bases and J lost 5; bases outside the gene matches: 5. Looked up from germline, CDR1 is SGHAT and CDR2 is FQNNGV. Written as DNA, the CDR3 is TGTGCCAGCAGCTTACCGACAGGGGGCTTTACTGAAGCTTTCTTT. Translated, it gives CASSLPTGGFTEAFF.

This chain joins TRBV7-2 and TRBJ1-1; D gene ambiguous. Germline CDR1 is SGHTA and CDR2 is FQGNSA. This CDR3 contains 18 residues. Trimming stripped 1 base from V and 1 base from J, with 19 bases between. CDR3 sequence reads: CASSLGEGRRVRNTEAFF. The DNA for the CDR3 is TGTGCCAGCAGCTTAGGGGAAGGGAGACGGGTCAGGAACACTGAAGCTTTCTTT.

The chain combines TRBV12-3 or TRBV12-4 with TRBJ1-2, with D possibly TRBD1 on 5 matching bases. Trimming shortened V by 4 bases and J by 7 bases, and 10 bases separated the two germline ends. CDR3 size: 12 residues. CDR3 bases: TGTGCCAGCAGTTCCCAGGGATCTGGCTACACCTTC. Residues: CASSSQGSGYTF.